Following are 20 T cell receptor beta chains from one sample sequenced in a study of T cell responses to AZD1222 COVID-19 vaccine. TCRdb keeps only in-frame clones here, not all; method: immunoSEQ multiplex PCR. Here the sample spans 150,000 or so clones, about nine tenths being singletons. This specimen was peripheral blood, taken 28 days after the second AZD1222 dose. Every receptor here comes from an adult who received the AZD1222 COVID-19 vaccine.

The rearrangement links TRBV10-3 to TRBJ1-2, with D possibly matching TRBD1 (5 bases). This CDR3 has 15 residues. The V gene lost 3 bases and the J gene lost 1 base, with 12 bases spanning the gap. Looked up from germline, CDR1 is ENHRY and CDR2 is SYGVKD. The CDR3 region has the DNA TGTGCCATCAGTGACCCAGGGCTAGTTAACTATGGCTACACCTTC. The encoded protein is CAISDPGLVNYGYTF.

J is TRBJ2-7 and V is TRBV18; 12 bases line up with TRBD1. CDR3 size: 16 residues. V shed 2 bases and J 5 bases; nucleotides not matched to a gene: 7. CDR1 KGHSH and CDR2 LQKENI come from the germline V gene. DNA for the CDR3: TGTGCCAGCTCACCAGGGACAGGGGGCATCATGGACGAGCAGTACTTC. This translates into CASSPGTGGIMDEQYF.

This clone was found once. The chain is built from TRBV11-2 and TRBJ2-7; 13 bases map to TRBD2. This CDR3 contains 16 residues. V lost 0 bases to trimming and J lost 4 bases; unmatched junction nucleotides: 3. Germline CDR1 SGHAT, CDR2 FQNNGV. CDR3 region: CASSLDWGLAGYEQYF. DNA for the CDR3: TGTGCCAGCAGCTTAGACTGGGGACTAGCGGGATACGAGCAGTACTTC.

V gene TRBV2 combines with J gene TRBJ1-2, with 8 bases lining up with TRBD1. V lost 5 bases to trimming and J lost 7 bases; unmatched junction nucleotides: 9. Looked up from germline, CDR1 is SNHLY and CDR2 is FYNNEI. The CDR3 extends over 14 amino acids. The CDR3 DNA reads as TGTGCCAGCAGTCAAAGAGGACAGGGTTCTGGCTACACCTTC. Amino acid sequence: CASSQRGQGSGYTF.

For the CDR3, the DNA is TGTGCCAGCAGCAAAATACCGGGGACCAAAAACATTCAGTACTTC. This codes for CASSKIPGTKNIQYF. The chain couples TRBV21-1 to TRBJ2-4; TRBD2, the table's D call, was not compared with the DNA. TRBV21-1 has pseudogene status. There are 15 residues in the CDR3.

The chain uses TRBV25-1 and TRBJ2-1, with 9 nucleotides matching TRBD2. The CDR3 is made up of 16 amino acids. Trimming cost V 4 bases and J 8 bases; bases outside gene matches: 12. Germline lookup yields CDR1 MGHDK and CDR2 SYGVNS. CDR3 sequence (DNA): TGTGCCAGCAGTGTTCGGCGGGAGGGGCTTGGTGATGAGCAGTTCTTC. Protein: CASSVRREGLGDEQFF.

The rearrangement joins TRBV4-2 to TRBJ2-1, with 9 bases matching TRBD2. The CDR3 is 15 residues long. In germline, CDR1 is LGHNA, CDR2 YNFKEQ. V dropped 4 bases and J dropped 2; count of bases not matched to a gene: 3. CDR3 sequence: CASSPASGAYNEQFF. The CDR3 nucleotides read TGTGCCAGCAGCCCAGCTAGCGGGGCCTACAATGAGCAGTTCTTC.

About this clone itself: The same CDR3 is also encoded by other DNA sequences in this sample. The genes are TRBV7-9 and TRBJ1-6; no reliable D call. Trimming removed 1 base from V and 7 bases from J, with 2 bases in between. This CDR3 spans 12 amino acids. Germline loops: CDR1 SEHNR, CDR2 FQNEAQ (reference sequence). Here the CDR3 DNA reads TGTGCCAGCAGCTTAGACAATTCACCCCTCCACTTT. The encoded protein is CASSLDNSPLHF.

This sequence joins TRBV6-5 and TRBJ1-2; the D is unclear. Trimming left V 7 bases short and J 2 bases short, with 14 bases between. CDR3 length: 14 amino acids. Germline V gene sequence: CDR1 MNHEY, CDR2 SVGAGI. The CDR3 nucleotides read TGTGCCAGCAACTCACGGGTGGCCAACTATGGCTACACCTTC. Translated: CASNSRVANYGYTF.

V usage is TRBV2 and J usage is TRBJ2-5; 9 bases line up with TRBD2. The CDR3 is made up of 15 amino acids. Germline V gene lookup returns CDR1 SNHLY and CDR2 FYNNEI. V gave up 3 bases and J gave up 4 bases; unmatched junction bases: 6. CDR3 coding DNA: TGTGCCAGCAGTGATAGCGGGAGCCCTCGAGAGACCCAGTACTTC. This codes for CASSDSGSPRETQYF.

The gene calls are TRBV11-2 and TRBJ1-4, with D hard to call. Germline values: CDR1 SGHAT, CDR2 FQNNGV. This CDR3 comprises 13 residues. Trimming took 5 bases from V and 8 from J, leaving 12 bases between them. CDR3 sequence reads: CASSRWAGEKLFF. The CDR3 DNA follows: TGTGCCAGCAGCAGATGGGCGGGGGAAAAACTGTTTTTT.

The rearrangement links TRBV7-9 to TRBJ1-1; 7 bases align to TRBD1. V dropped 1 base and J dropped 6; count of bases not matched to a gene: 8. There are 15 residues in the CDR3. Germline V lookup: CDR1 SEHNR, CDR2 FQNEAQ (reference sequence). The CDR3 protein is CASSLGAGGPAEAFF. The DNA for the CDR3 is TGTGCCAGCAGCTTAGGAGCAGGGGGACCGGCTGAAGCTTTCTTT.

In its sample, this clone was seen once. The chain joins TRBV23-1 to TRBJ2-3, with 8 positions matching TRBD1. TRBV23-1 is an open reading frame, and its role is uncertain. The CDR3 has 16 amino acids. Losses at the gene ends were 4 bases for V and 1 base for J; bases not matched to a gene: 7. The chain's CDR3 is CASSLLDRDRTDTQYF. The CDR3 DNA sequence: TGCGCCAGCAGTCTCTTGGACAGGGACCGCACAGATACGCAGTATTTT.

This rearrangement joins TRBV10-3 to TRBJ1-2; D remains unclear. The germline V gene has CDR1 ENHRY and CDR2 SYGVKD. Deletions cut 6 bases from V and 0 bases from J, with 11 bases between. This CDR3 has 14 amino acids. DNA for the CDR3: TGTGCCATCAGCGACCTGTCCTCTAACTATGGCTACACCTTC. Protein sequence: CAISDLSSNYGYTF.

This clone turned up a few times. V usage is TRBV7-2 and J usage is TRBJ2-5; 9 positions agree with TRBD1. Germline CDR1 is SGHTA and CDR2 is FQGNSA. V shed 3 bases and J 5 bases; nucleotides not matched to a gene: 4. This CDR3 region has 14 residues. CDR3: CASSFDRGFETQYF. CDR3 coding DNA: TGTGCCAGCAGCTTTGACAGGGGGTTCGAGACCCAGTACTTC.

V is TRBV5-1 and J is TRBJ1-1, with TRBD1 as a possible D gene (5 bases). Trimming removed 5 bases at V and 3 bases at J, with 14 bases between. Germline V gene data show CDR1 as SGHRS and CDR2 as YFSETQ. The CDR3 is 14 amino acids. In DNA, the CDR3 is TGCGCCAGCAGTTGGGACCATTCTTACACTGAAGCTTTCTTT. Its translation: CASSWDHSYTEAFF.

The chain couples TRBV9 to TRBJ2-1, with D hard to call. There are 14 residues in the CDR3. V was shortened by 0 bases and J by 9 bases, with 13 bases between the two germline ends. The germline CDR1 and CDR2 sequences are SGDLS and YYNGEE. CDR3 sequence (DNA): TGTGCCAGCAGCGTAGCCGGAGAGTACGGTGAGCAGTTCTTC. Protein product: CASSVAGEYGEQFF.

The chain has TRBV7-9 and TRBJ1-1, with 9 bases fitting TRBD1. Germline CDR1 reads SEHNR; CDR2 reads FQNEAQ (reference sequence). The trim removed 3 bases at V and 1 base at J, leaving 12 bases unmatched. The CDR3 is made up of 18 amino acids. CDR3 region: CASSFDGGTGYPNTEAFF. In DNA form, the CDR3 reads TGTGCCAGCAGCTTCGATGGCGGGACAGGGTACCCGAACACTGAAGCTTTCTTT.

The chain couples TRBV24-1 to TRBJ1-5; 9 bases are shared with TRBD1. V was pared by 3 bases and J by 4 bases, with 6 bases of the junction left unmatched. CDR1 KGHDR and CDR2 SFDVKD come from the germline V gene. CDR3 length: 16 amino acids. CDR3 sequence: CATSDRDRVENQPQHF. CDR3 DNA: TGTGCCACCAGTGATAGGGACAGGGTAGAGAATCAGCCCCAGCATTTT.

The rearrangement joins TRBV30 to TRBJ2-1; D possibly matches TRBD1 or TRBD2 (5 bases each). Germline assignment: CDR1 GTSNPN and CDR2 SVGIG (reference sequence). With 3 bases removed from V and 6 bases from J, the gap between germline ends came to 15 bases. The length of the CDR3 is 14 residues. In DNA, the CDR3 is TGTGCCTGGAGAGAACTAGGACATACCAATGAGCAGTTCTTC. This encodes CAWRELGHTNEQFF.